The clone carrying this T cell receptor beta chain showed up just a few times. Sequencing used immunoSEQ multiplex PCR; TCRdb keeps in-frame clones, though not all of them. The sample has 45,000 to 55,000 clones, nearly 90% seen once. This sample is part of a study of OX40 agonist ivuxolimab in advanced cancers. Source: CD4+ or CD8+ T cells sorted from blood, taken in a trial of the OX40 agonist ivuxolimab. This TCR was sampled from an adult with an advanced solid tumor such as melanoma, head and neck, liver or kidney cancer.

CDR3 sequence reads: CASSFEYSGQQFF. For the CDR3, the DNA is TGTGCCAGCAGTTTTGAATATTCGGGGCAACAGTTCTTC. This chain uses TRBV28 with TRBJ2-1; the D gene could be TRBD1 or TRBD2 (5 bases each). Germline V lookup: CDR1 MDHEN, CDR2 SYDVKM. The CDR3 consists of 13 residues. The V end was cut by 3 bases, the J end by 13 bases, with 16 bases between.